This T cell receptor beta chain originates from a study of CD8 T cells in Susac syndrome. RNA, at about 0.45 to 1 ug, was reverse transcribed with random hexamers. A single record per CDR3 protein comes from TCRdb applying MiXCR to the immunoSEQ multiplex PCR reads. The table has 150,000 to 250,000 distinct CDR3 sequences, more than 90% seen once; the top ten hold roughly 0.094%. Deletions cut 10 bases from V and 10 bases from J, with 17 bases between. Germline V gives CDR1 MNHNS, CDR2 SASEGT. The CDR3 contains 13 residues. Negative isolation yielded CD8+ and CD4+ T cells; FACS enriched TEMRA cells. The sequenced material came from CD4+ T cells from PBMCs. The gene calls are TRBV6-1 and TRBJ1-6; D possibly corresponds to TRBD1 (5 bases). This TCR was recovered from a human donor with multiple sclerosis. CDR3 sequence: CATRRGVNSPLHF. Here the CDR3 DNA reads TGTGCCACCCGGAGGGGAGTAAACTCACCCCTCCACTTT.